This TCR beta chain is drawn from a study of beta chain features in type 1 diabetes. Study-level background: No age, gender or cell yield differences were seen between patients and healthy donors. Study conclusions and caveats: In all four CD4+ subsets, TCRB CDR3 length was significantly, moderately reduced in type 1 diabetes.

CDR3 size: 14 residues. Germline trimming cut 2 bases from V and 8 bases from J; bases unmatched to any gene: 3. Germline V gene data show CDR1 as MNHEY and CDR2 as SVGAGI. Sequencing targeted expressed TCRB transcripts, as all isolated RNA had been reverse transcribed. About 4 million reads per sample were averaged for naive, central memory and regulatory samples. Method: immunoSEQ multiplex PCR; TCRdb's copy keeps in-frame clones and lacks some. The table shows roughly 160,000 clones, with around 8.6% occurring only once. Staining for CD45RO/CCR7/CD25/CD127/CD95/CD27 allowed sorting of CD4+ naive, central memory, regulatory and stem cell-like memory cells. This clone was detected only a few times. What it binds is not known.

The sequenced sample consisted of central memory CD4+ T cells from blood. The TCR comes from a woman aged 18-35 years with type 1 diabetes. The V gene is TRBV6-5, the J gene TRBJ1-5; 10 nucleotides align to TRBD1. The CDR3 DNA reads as TGTGCCAGCAGTTACCGAGGACAGGGGGAGCCCCAGCATTTT. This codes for CASSYRGQGEPQHF.